This TCR beta chain derives from a study of cytomegalovirus exposure and HLA in healthy donors. Study results and limitations: From TCR beta sequences, most subjects' HLA-A and HLA-B alleles were reportedly predicted accurately.

Concerning this clone: Its specificity is unknown.

Use of 60 Vbeta and 13 Jbeta primers characterized the PCR. Assay: immunoSEQ multiplex PCR; the TCRdb copy retains only in-frame clones and omits some. This table lists more than 40,000 clones. The TCR sequence derives from a woman aged 40 to 50 in good health and CMV-seronegative. Material: PBMCs.

The CDR3 region has the DNA TGCGCCAGCAGCCAACTACAGGACAACAATTCACCCCTCCACTTT. Translated: CASSQLQDNNSPLHF. The V and J genes are TRBV4-3 and TRBJ1-6; TRBD1 is a possible D gene (5 bases). The CDR3 extends over 15 amino acids. Per germline, CDR1 LGHNA and CDR2 YSLEER. V lost 2 bases, J lost 7 bases, and 12 bases lay in between.